The entry below gives a single T cell receptor beta chain sequence along with its context. The data were taken from a study of blood T cell repertoires in COVID-19. Study at large: Acute and convalescent COVID-19 samples came from the United States, Italy and Spain.

Original analysis: Counts of nucleated cells, estimated from reference gene primer amplification, were obtained. The protocol was immunoSEQ multiplex PCR, while the TCRdb copy is restricted to in-frame clones and leaves out a portion. D and trimming were read from the DNA, whereas the V and J calls and clone size are those reported in that table. Of roughly 38,000 clones in the sample, approximately 93% are singletons; the top ten hold roughly 2%. Germline assignment: CDR1 SGHKS and CDR2 YYEKEE (reference sequence). The CDR3 spans 13 residues. V was pared by 7 bases and J by 5 bases, with 10 bases between.

This sequence joins TRBV5-5 and TRBJ1-6, with D possibly being TRBD1 (5 bases). Source material: peripheral blood. The receptor comes from a man over 45 with active COVID-19. The CDR3: CASGAEHNSPLHF. The CDR3 DNA is TGTGCCAGCGGGGCAGAACATAATTCACCCCTCCACTTT. The variable domain in full, completed from reference TRBV5-5 and TRBJ1-6, reads DAGVTQSPTHLIKTRGQQVTLRCSPISGHKSVSWYQQVLGQGPQFIFQYYEKEERGRGNFPDRFSARQFPNYSSELNVNALLLGDSALYLCASGAEHNSPLHFGNGTRLTVT.